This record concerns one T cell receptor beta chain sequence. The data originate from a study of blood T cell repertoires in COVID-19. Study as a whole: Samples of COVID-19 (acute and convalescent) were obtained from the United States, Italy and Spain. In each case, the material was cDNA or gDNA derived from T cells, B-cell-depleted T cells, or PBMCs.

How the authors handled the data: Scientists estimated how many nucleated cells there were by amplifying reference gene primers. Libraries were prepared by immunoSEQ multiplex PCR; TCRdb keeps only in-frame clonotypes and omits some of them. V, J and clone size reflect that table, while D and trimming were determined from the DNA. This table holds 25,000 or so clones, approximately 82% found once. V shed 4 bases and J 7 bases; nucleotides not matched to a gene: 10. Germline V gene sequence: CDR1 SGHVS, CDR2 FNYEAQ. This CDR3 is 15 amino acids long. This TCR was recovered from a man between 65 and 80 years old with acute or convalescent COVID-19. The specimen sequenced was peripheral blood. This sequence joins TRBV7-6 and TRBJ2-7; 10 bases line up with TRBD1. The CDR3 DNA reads TGTGCCAGCAGCTCTTCGACAGGGGGCCCTGAGGAGCAGTACTTC. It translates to CASSSSTGGPEEQYF.